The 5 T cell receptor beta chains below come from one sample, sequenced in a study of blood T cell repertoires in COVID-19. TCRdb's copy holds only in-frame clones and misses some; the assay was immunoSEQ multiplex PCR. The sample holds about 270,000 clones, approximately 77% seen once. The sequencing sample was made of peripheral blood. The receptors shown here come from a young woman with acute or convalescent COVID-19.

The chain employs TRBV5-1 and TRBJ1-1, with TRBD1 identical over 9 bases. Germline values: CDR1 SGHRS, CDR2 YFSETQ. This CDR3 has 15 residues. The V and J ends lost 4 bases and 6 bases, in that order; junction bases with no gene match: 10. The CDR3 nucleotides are TGCGCCAGCAGCACATTGGGACAGGGAGGCGCTGAAGCTTTCTTT. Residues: CASSTLGQGGAEAFF.

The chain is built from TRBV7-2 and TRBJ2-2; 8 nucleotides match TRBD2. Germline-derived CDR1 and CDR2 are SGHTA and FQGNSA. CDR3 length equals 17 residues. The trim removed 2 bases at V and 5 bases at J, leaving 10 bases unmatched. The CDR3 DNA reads TGTGCCAGCAGCTTAACTCCAGCGGGAGACTTAACCGGGGAGCTGTTTTTT. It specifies CASSLTPAGDLTGELFF.

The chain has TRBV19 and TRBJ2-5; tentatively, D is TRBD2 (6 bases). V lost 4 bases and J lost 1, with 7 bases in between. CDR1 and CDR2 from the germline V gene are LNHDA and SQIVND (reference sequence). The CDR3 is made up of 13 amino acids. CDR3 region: CASSTGVQETQYF. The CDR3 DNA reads TGTGCCAGTAGTACGGGGGTCCAAGAGACCCAGTACTTC.

The CDR3 region is CASSVAEVSYNEQFF. CDR3 nucleotides: TGCGCCAGCAGCGTCGCCGAGGTATCCTACAATGAGCAGTTCTTC. J is TRBJ2-1 and V is TRBV5-1; D gene uncertain. Germline CDR1 and CDR2: SGHRS and YFSETQ. V was shortened by 4 bases and J by 1 base, with 12 bases between the two germline ends. This CDR3 is 15 amino acids long.

This CDR3 reads CASTHLPPLGDGNSYEQYF. The CDR3 DNA reads as TGTGCCAGCACCCACTTGCCCCCTCTAGGGGATGGAAACTCCTACGAGCAGTACTTC. This chain connects TRBV28 to TRBJ2-7, with D possibly being TRBD1 (5 bases). V lost 7 bases to trimming and J lost 0 bases, with 28 bases between them. Per germline, CDR1 MDHEN and CDR2 SYDVKM. This CDR3 region has 19 residues.